These 17 T cell receptor beta chains were all obtained from the same sample, sequenced in a study of blood T cell repertoires in COVID-19. Assay used: immunoSEQ multiplex PCR; TCRdb lists only in-frame clones, some missing. The data show over 250,000 clones, roughly 87% seen once. The sample was PBMCs or T cells enriched from blood (not recorded which). These receptors originate from a woman in her 30s who had recovered from COVID-19.

This rearrangement joins TRBV5-4 to TRBJ1-2, with TRBD1 identical over 9 bases. V was clipped by 4 bases and J by 8 bases; unmatched bases: 9. The germline V gene encodes CDR1 SGHNT and CDR2 YYREEE (reference sequence). The CDR3 is made up of 14 amino acids. CDR3 protein: CASSTLQGAQGYTF. Here the CDR3 DNA reads TGTGCCAGCAGCACACTACAGGGGGCGCAGGGCTACACCTTC.

This sequence joins TRBV7-9 and TRBJ1-4, with D hard to call. V was shortened by 2 bases and J by 8 bases, with 9 bases between the two germline ends. Germline CDR1 reads SEHNR; CDR2 reads FQNEAQ (reference sequence). The CDR3 has 13 residues. The chain's CDR3 is CASSLNPGEKLFF. The CDR3 region has the DNA TGTGCCAGCAGCTTAAATCCAGGAGAAAAACTGTTTTTT.

This clone was observed a handful of times. This chain connects TRBV7-2 to TRBJ1-3; D might be TRBD1 (5 bases). CDR1 and CDR2 (germline): SGHTA, FQGNSA. The V end was cut by 6 bases, the J end by 1 base, with 22 bases between. The CDR3 extends over 18 amino acids. The CDR3 DNA sequence: TGTGCCAGCAGTCAGTTGGGGCCGGTCGATAGATCTGGAAACACCATATATTTT. Its protein is CASSQLGPVDRSGNTIYF.

In DNA form, the CDR3 reads TGCGCCAGCAGCCAAGTTGTTATCTCTGGGGGCGCCGGTTATGGCTACACCTTC. As protein: CASSQVVISGGAGYGYTF. The V gene is TRBV4-1, the J gene TRBJ1-2, with TRBD1 as a possible D gene (6 bases). V was pared by 1 base and J by 5 bases, with 23 bases between. CDR3 size: 18 residues. The V gene's germline CDR1 is MGHRA and CDR2 YSYEKL.

V gene TRBV5-5 combines with J gene TRBJ1-6, with 9 nucleotides matching TRBD1. Germline V gives CDR1 SGHKS, CDR2 YYEKEE (reference sequence). CDR3 length equals 16 residues. V was clipped by 3 bases and J by 8 bases; unmatched bases: 9. This CDR3 is CASSWSGTGSDSPLHF. CDR3 coding DNA: TGTGCCAGCAGCTGGTCAGGGACAGGGTCGGATTCACCCCTCCACTTT.

This sequence joins TRBV12-3 or TRBV12-4 and TRBJ2-7, with a tentative D call TRBD1 (6 bases). V gave up 7 bases and J gave up 6 bases, with 13 bases separating them. The CDR3 has 12 amino acids. The CDR3 here is CASTNRESEQYF. Here the CDR3 DNA reads TGTGCCAGCACTAACAGGGAAAGCGAGCAGTACTTC.

V gene TRBV3-1 (or the pseudogene TRBV3-2) combines with J gene TRBJ2-7, with D possibly matching TRBD1 (6 bases). Trimming took off 4 bases at V and 2 bases at J, with 15 bases between the two ends. The CDR3 spans 15 residues. Germline V gene sequence: CDR1 LGHDT, CDR2 YNNKEL (reference sequence). The CDR3, as DNA: TGTGCCAGCAGCCCAACCGAACAGGGAACCTACGAGCAGTACTTC. This gives the protein CASSPTEQGTYEQYF.

In this sample, this clone turned up a few times. CDR3 protein: CASSPVQGATSYGYTF. CDR3 nucleotide sequence: TGTGCCAGCAGCCCTGTCCAGGGGGCAACCTCCTATGGCTACACCTTC. The rearrangement joins TRBV5-4 to TRBJ1-2, with TRBD1 matching over 8 bases. CDR1 and CDR2 from the germline V gene are SGHNT and YYREEE (reference sequence). The CDR3 is 16 amino acids. V was clipped by 4 bases and J by 4 bases; unmatched bases: 12.

The table lists this clone with a few counts. The gene calls are TRBV28 and TRBJ1-1; the D gene is possibly TRBD1 (5 bases). Germline V gene lookup returns CDR1 MDHEN and CDR2 SYDVKM. The CDR3 runs 18 residues. Trimming took off 6 bases at V and 0 bases at J, with 23 bases between the two ends. CDR3 region: CASSLPGKGSGMNTEAFF. Written as DNA, the CDR3 is TGTGCCAGCAGCCTACCTGGGAAAGGATCAGGGATGAACACTGAAGCTTTCTTT.

The chain couples TRBV11-2 to TRBJ2-3; D may be TRBD2 (6 bases). The V end lost 4 bases, the J end lost 5 bases, and 19 bases lay between the germline ends. The V gene's germline CDR1 is SGHAT and CDR2 FQNNGV. This CDR3 has 16 residues. This CDR3 reads CASSSPFGRERDTQYF. CDR3 nucleotides: TGTGCCAGCAGCTCTCCCTTCGGGAGAGAAAGAGATACGCAGTATTTT.

The CDR3 nucleotides read TGTGCCAGCAGCTTAGTAGCGAACACTGAAGCTTTCTTT. It yields the protein CASSLVANTEAFF. The rearrangement joins TRBV5-4 to TRBJ1-1; D gene ambiguous. The CDR3 has 13 residues. In germline, CDR1 is SGHNT, CDR2 YYREEE (reference sequence). The V and J ends lost 2 bases and 1 base respectively, with 6 bases between them.

This chain uses TRBV27 with TRBJ1-2, with 7 bases identical to TRBD1. Germline CDR1 is MNHEY and CDR2 is SMNVEV (reference sequence). This CDR3 is built from 14 residues. J gave up 4 bases and V 5 bases, and 7 bases lay outside the gene matches. The CDR3 region is CASSVDRVGYGYTF. In DNA, the CDR3 is TGTGCCAGCAGTGTAGACAGGGTGGGCTATGGCTACACCTTC.

This chain uses TRBV7-9 with TRBJ1-1; no clear D gene. The CDR3 contains 14 residues. Germline-derived CDR1 and CDR2 are SEHNR and FQNEAQ (reference sequence). Between the trimmed V and J ends, which lost 10 bases and 1 base, there was a span of 16 bases. The CDR3 sequence is CATPGSGANTEAFF. DNA of the CDR3: TGTGCCACGCCTGGTTCAGGCGCGAACACTGAAGCTTTCTTT.

This clone was found a few times. The genes are TRBV21-1 and TRBJ1-2; the tabulated D call, TRBD1, remains unverified against the DNA. TRBV21-1 is described as a pseudogene. This CDR3 is built from 14 residues. CDR3 coding DNA: TGTGCCAGCAGCAATGGGACAGGGAACTATGGCTACACCTTC. This sequence encodes CASSNGTGNYGYTF.

V usage is TRBV24-1 and J usage is TRBJ2-1, with TRBD1 identical over 9 bases. V dropped 5 bases and J dropped 5; count of bases not matched to a gene: 18. Germline CDR1 KGHDR, CDR2 SFDVKD. The CDR3 has 19 amino acids. The CDR3 region is CATSARAPTIRTGDNEQFF. In DNA, the CDR3 is TGTGCCACCAGTGCCAGAGCCCCGACGATCAGGACAGGGGACAATGAGCAGTTCTTC.

The rearrangement links TRBV5-6 to TRBJ1-1; D call uncertain. The CDR3 is made up of 11 amino acids. Deletions cut 4 bases from V and 9 bases from J, with 10 bases between. Germline CDR1 and CDR2: SGHDT and YYEEEE. CDR3 residues: CASSHSGKAFF. The CDR3 DNA reads as TGTGCCAGCAGCCATTCGGGTAAAGCTTTCTTT.

In this sample, this clone turned up a few times. The chain uses TRBV6-2 or TRBV6-3 and TRBJ2-2; a possible D gene is TRBD1 (6 bases). V shed 8 bases and J shed 4 bases, with 11 bases lying between them. Germline V gene data show CDR1 as MNHEY and CDR2 as SVGEGT. The CDR3 runs to 13 residues. CDR3 DNA: TGTGCCAGCGGCCAGGGGTCCACCGGGGAGCTGTTTTTT. It encodes CASGQGSTGELFF.